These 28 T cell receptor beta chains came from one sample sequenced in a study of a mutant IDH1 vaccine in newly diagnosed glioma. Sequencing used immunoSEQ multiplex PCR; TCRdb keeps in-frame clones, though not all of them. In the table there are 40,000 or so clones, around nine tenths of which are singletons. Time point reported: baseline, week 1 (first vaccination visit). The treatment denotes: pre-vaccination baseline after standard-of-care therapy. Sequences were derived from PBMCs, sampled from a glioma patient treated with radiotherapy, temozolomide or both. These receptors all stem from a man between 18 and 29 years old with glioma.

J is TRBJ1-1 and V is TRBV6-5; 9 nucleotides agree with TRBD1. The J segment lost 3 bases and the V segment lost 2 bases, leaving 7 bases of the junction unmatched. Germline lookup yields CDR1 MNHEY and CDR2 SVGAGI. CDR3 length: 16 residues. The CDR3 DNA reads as TGTGCCAGCAGTTACACGGGGAGACAGGGGGACACTGAAGCTTTCTTT. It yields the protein CASSYTGRQGDTEAFF.

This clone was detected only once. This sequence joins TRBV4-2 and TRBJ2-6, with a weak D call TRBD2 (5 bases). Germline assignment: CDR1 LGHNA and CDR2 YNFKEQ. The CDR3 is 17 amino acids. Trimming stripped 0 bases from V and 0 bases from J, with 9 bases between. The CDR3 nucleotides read TGTGCCAGCAGCCAAGATCTCCGGGGCTCTGGGGCCAACGTCCTGACTTTC. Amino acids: CASSQDLRGSGANVLTF.

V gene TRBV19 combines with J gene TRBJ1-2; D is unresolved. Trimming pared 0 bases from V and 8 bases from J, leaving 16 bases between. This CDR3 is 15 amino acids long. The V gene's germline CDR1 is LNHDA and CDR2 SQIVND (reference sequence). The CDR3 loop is CASSIDMRRAGGYTF. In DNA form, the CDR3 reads TGTGCCAGTAGTATAGATATGAGGCGCGCGGGAGGCTACACCTTC. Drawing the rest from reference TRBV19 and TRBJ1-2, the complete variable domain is DGGITQSPKYLFRKEGQNVTLSCEQNLNHDAMYWYRQDPGQGLRLIYYSQIVNDFQKGDIAEGYSVSREKKESFPLTVTSAQKNPTAFYLCASSIDMRRAGGYTFGSGTRLTVV.

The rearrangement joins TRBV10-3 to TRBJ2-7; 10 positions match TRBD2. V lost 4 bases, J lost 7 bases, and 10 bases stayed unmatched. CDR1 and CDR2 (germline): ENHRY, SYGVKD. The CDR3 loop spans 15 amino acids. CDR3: CAISAKLAGAGEQYF. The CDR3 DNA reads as TGTGCCATCAGTGCTAAGCTAGCGGGAGCTGGGGAGCAGTACTTC.

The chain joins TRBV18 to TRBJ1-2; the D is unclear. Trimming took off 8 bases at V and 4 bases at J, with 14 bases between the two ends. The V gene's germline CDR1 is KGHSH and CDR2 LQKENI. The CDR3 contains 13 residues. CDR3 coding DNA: TGTGCCAGCGGCAAGGACCCTTTCTATGGCTACACCTTC. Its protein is CASGKDPFYGYTF.

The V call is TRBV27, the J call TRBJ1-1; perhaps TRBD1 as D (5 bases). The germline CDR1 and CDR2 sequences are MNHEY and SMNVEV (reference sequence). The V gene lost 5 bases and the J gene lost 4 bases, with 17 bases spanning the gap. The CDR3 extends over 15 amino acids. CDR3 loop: CASSASGTASTEAFF. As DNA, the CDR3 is TGTGCCAGCAGTGCCTCCGGGACGGCCTCCACTGAAGCTTTCTTT.

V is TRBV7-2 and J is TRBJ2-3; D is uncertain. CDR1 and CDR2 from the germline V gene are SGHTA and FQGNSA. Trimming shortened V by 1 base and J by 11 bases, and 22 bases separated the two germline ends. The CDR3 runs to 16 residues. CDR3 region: CASSLGATNRPQRQYF. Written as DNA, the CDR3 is TGTGCCAGCAGCTTAGGAGCAACCAACCGCCCACAACGGCAGTATTTT.

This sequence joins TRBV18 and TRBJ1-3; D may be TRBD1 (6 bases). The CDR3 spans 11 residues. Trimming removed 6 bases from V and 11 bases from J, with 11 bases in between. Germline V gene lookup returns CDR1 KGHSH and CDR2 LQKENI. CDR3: CASSSAGAIYF. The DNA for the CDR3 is TGTGCCAGCTCTTCGGCAGGGGCCATATATTTT.

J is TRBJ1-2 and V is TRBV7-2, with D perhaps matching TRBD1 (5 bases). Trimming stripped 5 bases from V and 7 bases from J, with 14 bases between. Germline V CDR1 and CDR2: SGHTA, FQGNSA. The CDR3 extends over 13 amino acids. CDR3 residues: CASSPRGISGYTF. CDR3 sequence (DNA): TGTGCCAGCAGCCCCCGGGGGATATCTGGCTACACCTTC.

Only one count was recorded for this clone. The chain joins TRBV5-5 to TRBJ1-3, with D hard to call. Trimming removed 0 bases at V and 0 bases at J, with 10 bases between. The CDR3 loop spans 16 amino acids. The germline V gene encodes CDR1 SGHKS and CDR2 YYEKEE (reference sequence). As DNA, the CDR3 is TGTGCCAGCAGCTTGGGGGCAGCCGGCTCTGGAAACACCATATATTTT. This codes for CASSLGAAGSGNTIYF. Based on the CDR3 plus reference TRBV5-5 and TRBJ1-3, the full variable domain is DAGVTQSPTHLIKTRGQQVTLRCSPISGHKSVSWYQQVLGQGPQFIFQYYEKEERGRGNFPDRFSARQFPNYSSELNVNALLLGDSALYLCASSLGAAGSGNTIYFGEGSWLTVV.

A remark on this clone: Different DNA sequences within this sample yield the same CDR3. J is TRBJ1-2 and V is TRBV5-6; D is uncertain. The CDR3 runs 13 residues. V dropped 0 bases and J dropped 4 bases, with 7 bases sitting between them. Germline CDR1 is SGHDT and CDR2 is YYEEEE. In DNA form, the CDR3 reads TGTGCCAGCAGCTTGGCAGGTGGCTATGGCTACACCTTC. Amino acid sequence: CASSLAGGYGYTF.

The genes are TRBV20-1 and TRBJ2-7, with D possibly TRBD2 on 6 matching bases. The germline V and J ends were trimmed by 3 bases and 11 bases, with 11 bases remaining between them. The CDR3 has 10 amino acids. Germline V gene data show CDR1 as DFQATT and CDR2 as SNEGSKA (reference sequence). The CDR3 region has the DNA TGCAGTGCTAGTCGGGAGAGGGAGTACTTC. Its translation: CSASREREYF.

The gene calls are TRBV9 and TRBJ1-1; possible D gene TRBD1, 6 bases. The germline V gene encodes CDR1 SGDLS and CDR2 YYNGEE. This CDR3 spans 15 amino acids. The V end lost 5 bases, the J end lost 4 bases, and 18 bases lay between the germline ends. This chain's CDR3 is CASRPEGGGPTEAFF. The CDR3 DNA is TGTGCCAGCAGGCCCGAAGGCGGGGGGCCCACTGAAGCTTTCTTT.

The CDR3 loop reads CASSPGTTSYTQYF. CDR3 nucleotide sequence: TGCGCCAGCAGCCCCGGGACTACCTCCTATACGCAGTATTTT. This chain connects TRBV4-1 to TRBJ2-3; 7 nucleotides match TRBD2. This CDR3 contains 14 residues. The V segment lost 4 bases and the J segment 7 bases; nucleotides outside the gene matches: 8. Germline-derived CDR1 and CDR2 are MGHRA and YSYEKL.

The CDR3 here is CASSPLGEGYEQYF. The CDR3 DNA follows: TGTGCCAGCAGCCCTCTTGGGGAGGGGTACGAGCAGTACTTC. This rearrangement joins TRBV7-6 to TRBJ2-7, with TRBD2 matching 7 bases. The length of the CDR3 is 14 residues. Germline V gene sequence: CDR1 SGHVS, CDR2 FNYEAQ. After removal of 5 bases from V and 4 bases from J, the junction contained 8 bases not matched to a gene.

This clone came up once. The CDR3 region has the DNA TGTGCCAGCAGCTCCTCAGGACTAGGGCTGGGGGAGCAGTACTTC. This translates into CASSSSGLGLGEQYF. The V and J genes are TRBV7-8 and TRBJ2-7; the match to TRBD2 covers 7 bases. V was pared by 4 bases and J by 7 bases, with 13 bases of the junction left unmatched. CDR3 length: 15 amino acids. CDR1 is SGHVS, CDR2 FQNEAQ, per germline. Supplemented by reference TRBV7-8 and TRBJ2-7, the full variable domain reads GAGVSQSPRYKVAKRGQDVALRCDPISGHVSLFWYQQALGQGPEFLTYFQNEAQLDKSGLPSDRFFAERPEGSVSTLKIQRTQQEDSAVYLCASSSSGLGLGEQYFGPGTRLTVT.

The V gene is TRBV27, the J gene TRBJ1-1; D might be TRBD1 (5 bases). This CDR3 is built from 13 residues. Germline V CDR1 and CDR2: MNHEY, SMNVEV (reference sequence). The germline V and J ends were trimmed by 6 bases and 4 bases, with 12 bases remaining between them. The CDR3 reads CASSPPGGTEAFF. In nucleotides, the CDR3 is TGTGCCAGCAGCCCCCCGGGGGGCACTGAAGCTTTCTTT.

CDR3 sequence reads: CASSQDRGGRWRINTGELFF. The DNA for the CDR3 is TGCGCCAGCAGCCAAGATAGGGGAGGGCGATGGCGAATCAACACCGGGGAGCTGTTTTTT. The V call is TRBV4-3, the J call TRBJ2-2, with 7 nucleotides matching TRBD2. In germline, CDR1 is LGHNA, CDR2 YSLEER. With 0 bases clipped from V and 2 bases from J, the junction kept 15 bases outside the gene matches. The CDR3 contains 20 residues.

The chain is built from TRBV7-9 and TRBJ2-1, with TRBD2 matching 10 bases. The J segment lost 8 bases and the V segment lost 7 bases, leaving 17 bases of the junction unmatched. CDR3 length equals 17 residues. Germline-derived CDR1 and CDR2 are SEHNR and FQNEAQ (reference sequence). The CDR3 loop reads CASTPQASGSSGDEQFF. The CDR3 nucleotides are TGTGCCAGCACCCCACAGGCTAGCGGGAGTAGCGGTGATGAGCAGTTCTTC. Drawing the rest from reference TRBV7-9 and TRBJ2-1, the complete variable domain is DTGVSQNPRHKITKRGQNVTFRCDPISEHNRLYWYRQTLGQGPEFLTYFQNEAQLEKSRLLSDRFSAERPKGSFSTLEIQRTEQGDSAMYLCASTPQASGSSGDEQFFGPGTRLTVL.

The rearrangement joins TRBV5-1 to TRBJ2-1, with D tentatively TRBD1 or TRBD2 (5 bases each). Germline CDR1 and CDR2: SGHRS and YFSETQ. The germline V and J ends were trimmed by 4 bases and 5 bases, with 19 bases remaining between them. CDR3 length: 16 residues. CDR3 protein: CASSLYSGPPDNEQFF. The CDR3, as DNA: TGCGCCAGCAGCCTCTACTCGGGACCGCCAGACAATGAGCAGTTCTTC.

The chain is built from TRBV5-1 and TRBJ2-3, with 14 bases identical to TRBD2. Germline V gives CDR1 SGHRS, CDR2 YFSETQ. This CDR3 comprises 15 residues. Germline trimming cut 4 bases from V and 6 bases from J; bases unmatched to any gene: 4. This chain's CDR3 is CASSQGLAGADTQYF. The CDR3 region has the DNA TGCGCCAGCAGCCAGGGACTAGCGGGAGCTGATACGCAGTATTTT.

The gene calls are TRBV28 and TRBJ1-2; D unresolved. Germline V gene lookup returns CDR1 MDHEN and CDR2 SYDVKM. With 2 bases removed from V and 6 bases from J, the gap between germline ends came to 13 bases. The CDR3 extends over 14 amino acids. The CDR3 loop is CASSLIEQVDGYTF. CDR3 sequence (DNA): TGTGCCAGCAGTTTAATTGAGCAGGTAGATGGCTACACCTTC.

CDR3 bases: TGTGCCAGCAGTTCAACCTTGGGCAATCAGCCCCAGCATTTT. It encodes CASSSTLGNQPQHF. The V call is TRBV28, the J call TRBJ1-5; D is unresolved. Per germline, CDR1 MDHEN and CDR2 SYDVKM. The CDR3 covers 14 residues. V was clipped by 4 bases and J by 2 bases, with 9 bases between them.

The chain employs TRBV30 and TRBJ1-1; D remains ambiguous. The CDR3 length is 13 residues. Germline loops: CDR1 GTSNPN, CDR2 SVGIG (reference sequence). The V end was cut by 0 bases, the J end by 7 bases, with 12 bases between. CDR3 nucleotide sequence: TGTGCCTGGAGTGTACTAACGGGGTATGAAGCTTTCTTT. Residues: CAWSVLTGYEAFF.

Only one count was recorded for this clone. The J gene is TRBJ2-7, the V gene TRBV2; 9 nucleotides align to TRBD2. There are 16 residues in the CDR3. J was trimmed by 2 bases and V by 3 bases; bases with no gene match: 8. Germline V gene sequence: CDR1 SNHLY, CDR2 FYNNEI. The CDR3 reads CASSDVGLALPYEQYF. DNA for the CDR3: TGTGCCAGCAGTGACGTCGGACTAGCGCTGCCCTACGAGCAGTACTTC.

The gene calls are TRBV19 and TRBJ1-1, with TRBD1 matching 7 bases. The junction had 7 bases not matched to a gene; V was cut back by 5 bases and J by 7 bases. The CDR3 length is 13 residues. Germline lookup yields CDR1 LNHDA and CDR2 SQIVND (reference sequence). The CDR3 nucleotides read TGTGCCAGTAGTTCTAGGGGGCTAGTTGAAGCTTTCTTT. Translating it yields CASSSRGLVEAFF.

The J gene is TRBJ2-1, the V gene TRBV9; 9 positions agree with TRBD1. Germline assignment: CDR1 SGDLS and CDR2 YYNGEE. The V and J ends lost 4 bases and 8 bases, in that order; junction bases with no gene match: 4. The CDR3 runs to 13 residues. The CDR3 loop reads CASSPRTGDEQFF. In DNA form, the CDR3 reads TGTGCCAGCAGCCCCAGGACAGGGGATGAGCAGTTCTTC.

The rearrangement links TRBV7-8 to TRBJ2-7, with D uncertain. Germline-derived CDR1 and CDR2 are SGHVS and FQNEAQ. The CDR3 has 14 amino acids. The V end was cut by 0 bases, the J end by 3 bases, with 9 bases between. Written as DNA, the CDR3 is TGTGCCAGCAGCTTAGCATGGTCACTCTACGAGCAGTACTTC. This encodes CASSLAWSLYEQYF.